This T cell receptor beta chain derives from a study of blood T cell repertoires in COVID-19 (dated by TCRdb to the early 2020s). With respect to the entire study: Samples covering the acute and convalescent phases of COVID-19 were provided by collaborators in the United States, Italy and Spain. The dataset comprised deeply sampled blood TCRbeta repertoires from subjects exposed to, actively infected with, or recovered from COVID-19. The samples were drawn from two sources: the first 160 participants of the ongoing ImmuneRACE study, and fewer than 1,500 subjects contributed by 6 global collaborators. A freely available public database, intended as a resource for researchers studying the immune response to SARS-CoV-2, is where the repertoires were released. The prospective study material was composed of cDNA or gDNA derived from T cells, B-cell-depleted T cells, or PBMCs. Where available, HLA class I and class II types were taken from metadata supplied by the sample provider and were not determined by assay-based typing. A de-identified subject ID, COVID-19 status, age in years and sex were almost always included in the sample metadata.

Of note for this clone: The antigen it binds to is not known. No per-base quality is available; no much larger clone lies one base away.

Including cysteine and phenylalanine, the CDR3 has 14 amino acids. Just the 42-base CDR3 DNA is kept, in frame starting at base 1. In the germline V gene, CDR1 corresponds to SGHTA and CDR2 to FQGTGA. The germline V end is reduced by 5 bases and the J end by 0 bases; junction bases left unmatched: 3. Collaborating institutions collected whole blood in K2EDTA tubes following their own protocols. For TCRbeta analysis, collaborator samples were shipped as frozen whole blood, as isolated PBMCs, or as DNA extracted from either sample type. Study-wide conclusions, independent of this receptor: How much clinical and demographic metadata was included differed by source and by participant, and the metadata was provided uncurated.

TCRbeta CDR3 regions were amplified from genomic DNA using the immunoSEQ Assay, a bias-controlled multiplex PCR. From the authors' description of their analysis: The number of nucleated cells in each sample was estimated by amplification of reference gene primers within the assay. To quantify the absolute abundance of each unique TCRbeta CDR3 rearrangement, sequence reads were collapsed and filtered. Productive Simpson clonality was computed per sample as the square root of Simpson's diversity index over productive rearrangements. TCRdb stores this immuneACCESS table with in-frame sequences only. Part of the clones is absent; in the studies checked, under half of the shortfall reflects unresolved V genes, and no reason is known for the rest. V and J calls and clone size are given by that table; D and trimming were obtained from the DNA. The sample table holds around 260,000 clones, of which 86% were seen once. In total, the top ten clones hold about 4% of the sample.

This receptor was obtained from a man aged 18 to 29 with active or convalescent COVID-19. Recombination connected TRBV7-3 to TRBJ2-5, with 7 bases in between that match TRBD2. The specimen sequenced was peripheral blood. The CDR3 loop reads CASSPGTNQETQYF. The DNA sequence is TGTGCCAGCAGCCCAGGGACTAACCAAGAGACCCAGTACTTC.